This record covers a single T cell receptor (beta chain). This clone has just a few counts. What this receptor recognizes is not known. No base-level quality is on record; no much larger clone is a single base apart. CDR1 and CDR2, looked up from the germline V gene (reference sequence), are SEHNR and FQNEAQ. V is trimmed back by 6 bases and J by 2 bases, and the junction contains 8 bases that no gene match accounts for. Taken from cysteine to phenylalanine, the CDR3 has 15 residues. Just the 45-base CDR3 DNA is kept, in frame starting at base 1. TCRbeta CDR3 regions were amplified from genomic DNA using the immunoSEQ Assay, a bias-controlled multiplex PCR. In the original analysis: Within the assay, amplification of reference gene primers was used to estimate how many nucleated cells each sample contained. To quantify the absolute abundance of each unique TCRbeta CDR3 rearrangement, sequence reads were collapsed and filtered. For each sample, productive Simpson clonality was calculated as the square root of Simpson's diversity index across productive rearrangements. This is the immuneACCESS table as TCRdb keeps it, with only in-frame sequences that have V and J called. A part of the clones is gone; compared with another copy, unresolved V genes explain less than half, and the rest is unexplained. For V, J and clone size, that table is used; D and trimming come from the DNA. In this sample the table shows under 85,000 clones, about 82% of which occur a single time. The top ten clonotypes cover over 40% of the sample.

These data come from a study of blood T cell repertoires in COVID-19 (dated by TCRdb to 2020 to 2022). For the wider study: Samples from collaborators originated in the United States, Italy and Spain and spanned both the acute and convalescent phases of COVID-19. The material from the prospective study consisted of cDNA or gDNA derived from T cells, B-cell-depleted T cells, or PBMCs. Subjects who had been exposed to COVID-19, were actively infected with it, or had recovered from it provided the deeply sampled blood TCRbeta repertoires that made up the dataset. The repertoires were made available in a free public database intended to serve as a resource for research on the immune response to SARS-CoV-2. The samples were drawn from two sources: the first 160 participants of the ongoing ImmuneRACE study, and 1,000 to 1,500 subjects contributed by 6 global collaborators. A de-identified subject ID, COVID-19 status, age in years and sex were almost always included in the sample metadata. Where available, HLA class I and class II types were taken from metadata supplied by the sample provider and were not determined by assay-based typing.

The paper's findings and limits, for the study overall: Clinical and demographic metadata were provided uncurated, with the amount varying by source and participant.

Collaborating institutions collected whole blood in K2EDTA tubes following their own protocols. For TCRbeta analysis, collaborator samples were shipped as frozen whole blood, as isolated PBMCs, or as DNA extracted from either sample type. The chain employs TRBV7-9 and TRBJ2-7; 9 bases in between match TRBD1. This sequence originates from a human donor in a cohort sampled during active COVID-19. Sequencing was performed on peripheral blood. The bases read TGTGCCAGCAGAAATCCGGGACAGGGAACCTACGAGCAGTACTTC. It is translated as CASRNPGQGTYEQYF.